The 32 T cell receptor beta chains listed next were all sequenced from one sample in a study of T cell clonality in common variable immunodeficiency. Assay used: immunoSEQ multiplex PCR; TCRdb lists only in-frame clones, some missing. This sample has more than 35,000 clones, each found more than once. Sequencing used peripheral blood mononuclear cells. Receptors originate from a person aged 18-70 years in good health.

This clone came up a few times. The CDR3 is CASSPGQSYQPQHF. CDR3 DNA (partial): TGTGCCAGTAGTCCGGGACAGTCATATCAGCCC. This rearrangement joins TRBV19 to TRBJ1-5; the match to TRBD1 covers 7 bases. The read stops 3 residues short of the end of the CDR3; the missing end is completed from the germline J gene. CDR3 length: 14 amino acids. J lost 5 bases, V lost 5 bases, and 6 bases had no gene match. Germline lookup yields CDR1 LNHDA and CDR2 SQIVND (reference sequence).

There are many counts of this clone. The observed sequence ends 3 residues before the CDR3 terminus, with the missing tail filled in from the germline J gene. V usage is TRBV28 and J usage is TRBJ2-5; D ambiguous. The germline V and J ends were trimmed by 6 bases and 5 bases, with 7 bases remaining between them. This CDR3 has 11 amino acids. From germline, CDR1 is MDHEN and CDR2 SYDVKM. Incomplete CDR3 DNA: TGTGCCAGCAGCACGAGGGAGACC. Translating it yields CASSTRET. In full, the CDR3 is CASSTRETQYF.

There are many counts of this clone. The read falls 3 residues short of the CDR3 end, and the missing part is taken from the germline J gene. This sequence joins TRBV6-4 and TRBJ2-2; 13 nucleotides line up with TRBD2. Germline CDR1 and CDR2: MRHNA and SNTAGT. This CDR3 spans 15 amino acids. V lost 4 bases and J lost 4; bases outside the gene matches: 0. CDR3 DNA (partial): TGTGCCAGCAGTGGGACTAGCGGGAGCACCGGGGAG. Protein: CASSGTSGSTGE. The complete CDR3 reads CASSGTSGSTGELFF.

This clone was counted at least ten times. CDR3 DNA (partial): TGCAGTGCTAGCACTAGCCTATACTACAATGAG. It encodes CSASTSLYYNE. In full, the CDR3 reads CSASTSLYYNEQFF. This rearrangement joins TRBV20-1 to TRBJ2-1; a weak D match, TRBD2 (6 bases). The read ends 3 residues shy of where the CDR3 ends; the end is completed using the germline J gene. This CDR3 spans 14 amino acids. Trimming took 3 bases from V and 3 from J, leaving 12 bases between them. Germline-derived CDR1 and CDR2 are DFQATT and SNEGSKA (reference sequence).

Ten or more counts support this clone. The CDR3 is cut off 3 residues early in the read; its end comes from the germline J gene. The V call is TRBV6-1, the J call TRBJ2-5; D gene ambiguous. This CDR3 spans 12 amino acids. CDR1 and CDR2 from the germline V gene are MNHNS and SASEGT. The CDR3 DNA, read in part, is TGTGCCAGCAGTGAACAAAGGCCTACC. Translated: CASSEQRPT. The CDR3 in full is CASSEQRPTQYF.

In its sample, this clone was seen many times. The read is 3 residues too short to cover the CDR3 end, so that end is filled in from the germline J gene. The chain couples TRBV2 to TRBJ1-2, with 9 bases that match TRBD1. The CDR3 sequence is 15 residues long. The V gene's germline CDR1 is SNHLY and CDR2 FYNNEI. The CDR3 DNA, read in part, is TGTGCCAGCAGTGAAGGGGAACAGGGGGCGAGGGGC. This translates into CASSEGEQGARG. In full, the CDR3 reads CASSEGEQGARGYTF.

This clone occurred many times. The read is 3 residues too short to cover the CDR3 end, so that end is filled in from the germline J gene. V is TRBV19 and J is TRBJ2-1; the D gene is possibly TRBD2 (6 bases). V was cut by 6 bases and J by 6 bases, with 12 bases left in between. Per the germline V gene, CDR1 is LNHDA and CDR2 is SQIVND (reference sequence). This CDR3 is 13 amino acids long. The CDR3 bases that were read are TGTGCCAGTAGGCGGGCGGGATTCAATGAG. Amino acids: CASRRAGFNE. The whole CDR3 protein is CASRRAGFNEQFF. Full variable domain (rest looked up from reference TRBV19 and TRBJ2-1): DGGITQSPKYLFRKEGQNVTLSCEQNLNHDAMYWYRQDPGQGLRLIYYSQIVNDFQKGDIAEGYSVSREKKESFPLTVTSAQKNPTAFYLCASRRAGFNEQFFGPGTRLTVL.

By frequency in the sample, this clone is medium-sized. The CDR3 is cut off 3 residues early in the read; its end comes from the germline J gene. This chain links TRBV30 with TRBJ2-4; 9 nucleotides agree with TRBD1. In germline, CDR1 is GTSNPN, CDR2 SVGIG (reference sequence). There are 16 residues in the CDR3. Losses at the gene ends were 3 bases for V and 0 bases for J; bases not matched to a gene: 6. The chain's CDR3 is CAWRGQGWTAKNIQYF. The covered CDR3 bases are TGTGCCTGGAGGGGACAGGGCTGGACAGCCAAAAACATT. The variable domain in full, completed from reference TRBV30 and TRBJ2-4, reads SQTIHQWPATLVQPVGSPLSLECTVEGTSNPNLYWYRQAAGRGLQLLFYSVGIGQISSEVPQNLSASRPQDRQFILSSKKLLLSDSGFYLCAWRGQGWTAKNIQYFGAGTRLSVL.

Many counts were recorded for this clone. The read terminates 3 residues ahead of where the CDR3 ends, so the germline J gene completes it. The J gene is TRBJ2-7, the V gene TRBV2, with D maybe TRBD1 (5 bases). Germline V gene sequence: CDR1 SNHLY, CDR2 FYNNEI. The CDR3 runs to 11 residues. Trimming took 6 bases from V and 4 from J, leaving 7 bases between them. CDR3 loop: CASRAGYEQYF. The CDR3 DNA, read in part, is TGTGCCAGCAGGGCAGGGTACGAG.

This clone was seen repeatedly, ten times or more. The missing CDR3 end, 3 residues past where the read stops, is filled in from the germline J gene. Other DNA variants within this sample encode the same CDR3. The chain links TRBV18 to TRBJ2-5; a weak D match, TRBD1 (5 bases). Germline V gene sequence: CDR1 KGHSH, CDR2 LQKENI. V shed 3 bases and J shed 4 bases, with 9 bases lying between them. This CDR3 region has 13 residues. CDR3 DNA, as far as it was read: TGTGCCAGCTCACCGGGGCAGGGAGAGACC. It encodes CASSPGQGET. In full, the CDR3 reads CASSPGQGETQYF.

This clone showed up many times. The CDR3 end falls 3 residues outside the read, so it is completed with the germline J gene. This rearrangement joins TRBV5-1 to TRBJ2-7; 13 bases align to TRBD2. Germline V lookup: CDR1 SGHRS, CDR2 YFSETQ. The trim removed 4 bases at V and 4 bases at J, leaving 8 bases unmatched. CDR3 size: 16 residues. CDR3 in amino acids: CASSIGTSGVSYEQYF. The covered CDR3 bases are TGCGCCAGCAGCATCGGGACTAGCGGGGTTAGTTACGAG.

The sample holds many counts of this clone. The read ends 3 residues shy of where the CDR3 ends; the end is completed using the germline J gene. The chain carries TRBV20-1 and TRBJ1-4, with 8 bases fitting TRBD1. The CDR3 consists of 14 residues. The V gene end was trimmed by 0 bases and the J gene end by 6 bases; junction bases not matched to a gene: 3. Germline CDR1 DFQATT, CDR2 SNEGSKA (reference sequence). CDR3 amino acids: CSARDEGQDEKLFF. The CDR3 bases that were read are TGCAGTGCTAGAGATGAGGGACAGGATGAAAAA.

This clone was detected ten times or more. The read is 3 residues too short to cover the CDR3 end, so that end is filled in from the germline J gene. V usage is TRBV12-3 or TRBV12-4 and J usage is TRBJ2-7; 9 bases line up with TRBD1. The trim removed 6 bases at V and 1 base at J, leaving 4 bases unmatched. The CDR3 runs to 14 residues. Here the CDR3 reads CASRGTGRSYEQYF. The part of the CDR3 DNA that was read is TGTGCCAGCAGAGGGACAGGGAGGTCCTACGAG.

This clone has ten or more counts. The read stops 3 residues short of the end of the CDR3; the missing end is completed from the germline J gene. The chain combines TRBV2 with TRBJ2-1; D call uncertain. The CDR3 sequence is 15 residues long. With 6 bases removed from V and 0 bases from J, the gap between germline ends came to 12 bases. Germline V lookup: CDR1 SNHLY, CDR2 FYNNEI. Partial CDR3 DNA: TGTGCCAGCAGCGCTGGGCGAAACTCCTACAATGAG. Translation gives CASSAGRNSYNE. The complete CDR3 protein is CASSAGRNSYNEQFF.

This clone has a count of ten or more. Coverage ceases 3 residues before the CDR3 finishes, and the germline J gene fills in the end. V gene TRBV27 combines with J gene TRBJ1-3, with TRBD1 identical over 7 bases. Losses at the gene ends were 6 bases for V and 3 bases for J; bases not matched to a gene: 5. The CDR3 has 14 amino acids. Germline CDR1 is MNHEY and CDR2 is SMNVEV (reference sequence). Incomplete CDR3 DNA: TGTGCCAGCAGACCAGGGGGTAATGGAAACACC. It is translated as CASRPGGNGNT. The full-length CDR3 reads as CASRPGGNGNTIYF.

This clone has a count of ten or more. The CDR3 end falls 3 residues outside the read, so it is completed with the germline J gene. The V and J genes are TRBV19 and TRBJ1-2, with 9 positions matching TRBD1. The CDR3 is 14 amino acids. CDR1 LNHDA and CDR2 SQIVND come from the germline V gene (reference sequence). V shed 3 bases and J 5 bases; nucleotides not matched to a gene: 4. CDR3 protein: CASSIGQGPYGYTF. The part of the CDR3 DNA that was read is TGTGCCAGTAGTATCGGACAGGGGCCATATGGC.

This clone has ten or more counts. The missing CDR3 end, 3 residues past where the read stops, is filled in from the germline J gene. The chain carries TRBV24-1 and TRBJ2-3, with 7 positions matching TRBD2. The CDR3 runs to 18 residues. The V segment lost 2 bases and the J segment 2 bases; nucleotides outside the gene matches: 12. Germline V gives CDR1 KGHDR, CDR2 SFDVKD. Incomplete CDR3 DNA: TGTGCCACCAGTGATTCGACCGCCCAAAGCGGGAACACAGATACG. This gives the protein CATSDSTAQSGNTDT. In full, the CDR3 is CATSDSTAQSGNTDTQYF.

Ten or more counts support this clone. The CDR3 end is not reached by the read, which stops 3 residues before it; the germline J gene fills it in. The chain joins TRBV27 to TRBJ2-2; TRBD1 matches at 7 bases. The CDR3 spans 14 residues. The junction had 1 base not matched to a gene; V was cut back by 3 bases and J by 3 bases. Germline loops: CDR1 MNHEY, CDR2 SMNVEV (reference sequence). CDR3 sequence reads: CASSFGTDTGELFF. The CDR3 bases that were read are TGTGCCAGCAGTTTCGGGACAGACACCGGGGAG.

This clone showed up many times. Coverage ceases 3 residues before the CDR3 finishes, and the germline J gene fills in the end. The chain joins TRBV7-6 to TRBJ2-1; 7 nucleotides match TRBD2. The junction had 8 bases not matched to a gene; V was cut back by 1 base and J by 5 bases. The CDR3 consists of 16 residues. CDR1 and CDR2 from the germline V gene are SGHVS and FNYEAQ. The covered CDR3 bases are TGTGCCAGCAGCTTAGGGTCGGGACTATCTAACAATGAG. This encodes CASSLGSGLSNNE. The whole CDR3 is CASSLGSGLSNNEQFF.

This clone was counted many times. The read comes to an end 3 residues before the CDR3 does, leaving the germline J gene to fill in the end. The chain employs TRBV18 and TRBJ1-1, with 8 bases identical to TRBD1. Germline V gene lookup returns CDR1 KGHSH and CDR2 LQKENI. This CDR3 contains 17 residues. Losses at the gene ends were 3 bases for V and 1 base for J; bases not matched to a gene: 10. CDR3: CASSPPWSGGENTEAFF. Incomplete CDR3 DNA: TGTGCCAGCTCACCTCCTTGGTCAGGGGGCGAGAACACTGAA.

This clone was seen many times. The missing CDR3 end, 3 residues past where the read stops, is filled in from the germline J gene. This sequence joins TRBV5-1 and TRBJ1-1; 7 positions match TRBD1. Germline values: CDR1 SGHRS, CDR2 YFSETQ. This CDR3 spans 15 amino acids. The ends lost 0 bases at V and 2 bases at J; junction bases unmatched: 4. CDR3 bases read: TGCGCCAGCAGCTTGGGGACAGGTCCTAACACTGAA. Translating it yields CASSLGTGPNTE. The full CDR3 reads CASSLGTGPNTEAFF.

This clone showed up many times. CDR3 protein: CASSLGDSPNEKLFF. The CDR3 bases that were read are TGTGCCAGCAGCTTAGGGGACAGTCCGAATGAAAAA. The chain uses TRBV7-9 and TRBJ1-4; 7 nucleotides align to TRBD1. The CDR3 end lies 3 residues beyond the end of the read and is filled in from the germline J gene. This CDR3 spans 15 amino acids. Trimming took 1 base from V and 5 from J; bases not matched to a gene: 4. Per germline, CDR1 SEHNR and CDR2 FQNEAQ (reference sequence).

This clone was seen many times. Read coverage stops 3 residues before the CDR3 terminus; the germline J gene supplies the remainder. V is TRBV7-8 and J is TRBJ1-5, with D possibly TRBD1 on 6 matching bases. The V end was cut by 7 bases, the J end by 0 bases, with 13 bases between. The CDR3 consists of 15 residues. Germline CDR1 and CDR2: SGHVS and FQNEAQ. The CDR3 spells CASTLIGGSNQPQHF. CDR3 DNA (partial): TGTGCCAGCACCCTCATAGGGGGTAGCAATCAGCCC.

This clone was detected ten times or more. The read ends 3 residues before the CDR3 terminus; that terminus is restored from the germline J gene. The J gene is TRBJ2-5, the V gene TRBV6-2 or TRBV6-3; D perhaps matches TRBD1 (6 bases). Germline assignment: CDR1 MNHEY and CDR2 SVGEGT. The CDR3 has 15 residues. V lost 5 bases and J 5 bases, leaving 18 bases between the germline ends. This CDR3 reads CASSLTGLNSETQYF. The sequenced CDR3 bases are TGTGCCAGCAGTCTGACAGGCCTAAATAGTGAGACC.

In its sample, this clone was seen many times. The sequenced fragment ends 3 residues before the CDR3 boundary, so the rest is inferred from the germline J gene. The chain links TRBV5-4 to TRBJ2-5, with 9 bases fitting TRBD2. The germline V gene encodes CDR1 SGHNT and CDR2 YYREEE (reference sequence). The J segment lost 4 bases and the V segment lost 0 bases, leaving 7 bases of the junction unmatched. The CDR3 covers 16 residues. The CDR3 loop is CASSLGSSGILETQYF. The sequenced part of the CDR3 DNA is TGTGCCAGCAGCTTGGGGTCTAGCGGGATTTTAGAGACC.

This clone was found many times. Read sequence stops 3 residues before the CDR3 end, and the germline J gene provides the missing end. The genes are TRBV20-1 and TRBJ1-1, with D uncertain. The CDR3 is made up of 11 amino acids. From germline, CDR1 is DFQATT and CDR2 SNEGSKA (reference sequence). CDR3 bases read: TGCAGGGTCTCCCGGGGCACTGAA. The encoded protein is CRVSRGTE. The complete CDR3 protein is CRVSRGTEAFF.

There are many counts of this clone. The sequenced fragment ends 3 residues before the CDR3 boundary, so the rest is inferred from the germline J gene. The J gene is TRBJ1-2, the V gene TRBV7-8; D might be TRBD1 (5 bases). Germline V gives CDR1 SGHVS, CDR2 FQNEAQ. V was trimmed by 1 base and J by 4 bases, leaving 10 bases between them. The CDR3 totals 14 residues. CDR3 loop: CASSLGGVGYGYTF. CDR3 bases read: TGTGCCAGCAGCTTAGGGGGGGTGGGCTATGGC.

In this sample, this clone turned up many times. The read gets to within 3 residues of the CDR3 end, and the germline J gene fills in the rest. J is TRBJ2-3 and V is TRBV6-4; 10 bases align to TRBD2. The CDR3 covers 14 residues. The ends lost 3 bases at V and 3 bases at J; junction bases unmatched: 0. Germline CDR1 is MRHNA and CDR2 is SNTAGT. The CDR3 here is CASSEAGGTDTQYF. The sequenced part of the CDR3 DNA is TGTGCCAGCAGTGAAGCGGGAGGGACAGATACG.

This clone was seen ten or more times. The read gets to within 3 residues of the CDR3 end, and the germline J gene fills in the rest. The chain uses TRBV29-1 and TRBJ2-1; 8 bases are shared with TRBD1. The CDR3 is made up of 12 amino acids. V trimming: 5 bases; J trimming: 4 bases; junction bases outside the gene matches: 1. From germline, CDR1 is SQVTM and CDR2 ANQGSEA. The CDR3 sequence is CSVRTGYNEQFF. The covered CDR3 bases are TGCAGCGTTCGGACAGGGTACAATGAG.

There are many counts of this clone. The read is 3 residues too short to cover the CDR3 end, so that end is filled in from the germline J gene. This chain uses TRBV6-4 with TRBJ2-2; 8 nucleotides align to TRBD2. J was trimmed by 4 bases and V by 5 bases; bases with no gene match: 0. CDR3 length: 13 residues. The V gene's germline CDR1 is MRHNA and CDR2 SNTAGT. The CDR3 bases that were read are TGTGCCAGCAGTAGCGGGAGCACCGGGGAG. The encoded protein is CASSSGSTGE. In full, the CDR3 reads CASSSGSTGELFF.

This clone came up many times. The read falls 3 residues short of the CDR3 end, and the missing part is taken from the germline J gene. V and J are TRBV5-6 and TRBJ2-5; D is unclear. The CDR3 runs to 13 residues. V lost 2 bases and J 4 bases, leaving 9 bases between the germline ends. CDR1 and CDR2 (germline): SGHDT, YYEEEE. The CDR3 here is CASSLRSGETQYF. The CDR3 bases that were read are TGTGCCAGCAGCTTACGGTCCGGAGAGACC.

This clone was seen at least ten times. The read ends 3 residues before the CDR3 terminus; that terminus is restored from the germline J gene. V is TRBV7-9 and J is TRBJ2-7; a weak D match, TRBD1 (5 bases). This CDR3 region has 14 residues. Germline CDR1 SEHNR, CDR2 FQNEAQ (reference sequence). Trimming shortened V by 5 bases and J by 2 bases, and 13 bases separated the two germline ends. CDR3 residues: CASSRPTVPYEQYF. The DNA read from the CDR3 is TGTGCCAGCAGCCGACCGACAGTTCCCTACGAG. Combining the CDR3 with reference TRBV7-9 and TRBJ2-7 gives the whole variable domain DTGVSQNPRHKITKRGQNVTFRCDPISEHNRLYWYRQTLGQGPEFLTYFQNEAQLEKSRLLSDRFSAERPKGSFSTLEIQRTEQGDSAMYLCASSRPTVPYEQYFGPGTRLTVT.